The TCR beta chain described here comes from a study of T cell responses to AZD1222 COVID-19 vaccine. The CDR3 has 13 residues. Trimming took 6 bases from V and 1 from J, leaving 9 bases between them. Germline CDR1 reads LNHDA; CDR2 reads SQIVND (reference sequence). The protocol was immunoSEQ multiplex PCR, while the TCRdb copy is restricted to in-frame clones and leaves out a portion. This sample has under 150,000 clones, with about 90% found just once. The chain has TRBV19 and TRBJ1-1; D is uncertain. The clonotype was recovered from an adult who received the AZD1222 COVID-19 vaccine. The sample in question was peripheral blood, obtained 28 days after the second AZD1222 dose. CDR3 protein: CASSFTANTEAFF. Here the CDR3 DNA reads TGTGCCAGTAGCTTTACAGCGAACACTGAAGCTTTCTTT.